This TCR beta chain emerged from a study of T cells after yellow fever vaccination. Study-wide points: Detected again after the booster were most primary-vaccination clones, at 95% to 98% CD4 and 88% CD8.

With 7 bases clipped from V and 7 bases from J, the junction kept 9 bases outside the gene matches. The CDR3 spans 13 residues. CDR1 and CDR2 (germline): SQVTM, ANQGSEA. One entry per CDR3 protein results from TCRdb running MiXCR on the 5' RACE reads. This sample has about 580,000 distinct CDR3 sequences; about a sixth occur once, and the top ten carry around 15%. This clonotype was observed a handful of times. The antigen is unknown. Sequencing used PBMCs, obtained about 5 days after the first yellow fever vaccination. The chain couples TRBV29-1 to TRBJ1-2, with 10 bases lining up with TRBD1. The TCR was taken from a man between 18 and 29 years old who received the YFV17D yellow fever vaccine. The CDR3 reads CSALTGGVRGYTF. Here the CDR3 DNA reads TGCAGCGCATTGACAGGGGGCGTACGTGGCTACACCTTC. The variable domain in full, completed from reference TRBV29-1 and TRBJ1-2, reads SAVISQKPSRDICQRGTSLTIQCQVDSQVTMMFWYRQQPGQSLTLIATANQGSEATYESGFVIDKFPISRPNLTFSTLTVSNMSPEDSSIYLCSALTGGVRGYTFGSGTRLTVV.